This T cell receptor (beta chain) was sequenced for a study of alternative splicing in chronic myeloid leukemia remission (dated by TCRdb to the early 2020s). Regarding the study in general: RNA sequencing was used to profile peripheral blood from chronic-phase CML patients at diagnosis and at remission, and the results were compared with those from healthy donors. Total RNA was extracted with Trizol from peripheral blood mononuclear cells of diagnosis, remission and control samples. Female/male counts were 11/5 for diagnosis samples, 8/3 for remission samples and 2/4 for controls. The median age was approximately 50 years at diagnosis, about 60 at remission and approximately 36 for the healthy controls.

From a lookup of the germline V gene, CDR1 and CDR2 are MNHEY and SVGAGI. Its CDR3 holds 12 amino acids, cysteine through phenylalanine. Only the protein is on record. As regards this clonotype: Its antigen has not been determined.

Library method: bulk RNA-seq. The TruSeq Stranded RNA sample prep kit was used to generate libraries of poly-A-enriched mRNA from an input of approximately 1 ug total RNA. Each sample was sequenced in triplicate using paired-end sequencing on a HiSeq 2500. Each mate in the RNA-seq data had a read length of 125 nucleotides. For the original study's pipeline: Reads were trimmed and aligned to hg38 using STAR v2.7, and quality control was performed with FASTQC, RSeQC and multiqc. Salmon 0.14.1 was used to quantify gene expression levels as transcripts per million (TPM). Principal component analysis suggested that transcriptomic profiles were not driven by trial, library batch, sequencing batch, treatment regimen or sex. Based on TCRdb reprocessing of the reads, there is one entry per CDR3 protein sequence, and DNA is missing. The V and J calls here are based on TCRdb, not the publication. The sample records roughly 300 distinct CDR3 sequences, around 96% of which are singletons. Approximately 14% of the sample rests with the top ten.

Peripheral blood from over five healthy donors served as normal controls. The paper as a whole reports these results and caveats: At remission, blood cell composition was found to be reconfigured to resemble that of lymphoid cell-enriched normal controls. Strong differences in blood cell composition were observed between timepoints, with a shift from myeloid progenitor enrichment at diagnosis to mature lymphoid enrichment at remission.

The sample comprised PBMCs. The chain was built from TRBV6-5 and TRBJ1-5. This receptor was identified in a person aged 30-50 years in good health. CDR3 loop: CASSSMNQPQHF.